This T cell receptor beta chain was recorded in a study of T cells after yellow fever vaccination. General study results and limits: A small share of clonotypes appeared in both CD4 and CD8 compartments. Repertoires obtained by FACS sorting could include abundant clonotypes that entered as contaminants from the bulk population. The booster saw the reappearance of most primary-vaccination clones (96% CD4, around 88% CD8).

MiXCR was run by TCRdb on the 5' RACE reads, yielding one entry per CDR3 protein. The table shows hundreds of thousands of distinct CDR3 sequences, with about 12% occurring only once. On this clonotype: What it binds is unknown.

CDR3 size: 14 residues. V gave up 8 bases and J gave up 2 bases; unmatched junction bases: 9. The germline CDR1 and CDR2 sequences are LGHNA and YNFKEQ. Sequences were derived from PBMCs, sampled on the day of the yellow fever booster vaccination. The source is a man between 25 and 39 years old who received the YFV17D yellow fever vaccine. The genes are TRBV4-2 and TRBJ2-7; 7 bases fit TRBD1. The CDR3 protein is CASRPRDSTYEQYF. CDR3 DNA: TGTGCCAGCCGGCCGAGGGACAGTACCTACGAGCAGTACTTC.